The T cell receptor (beta chain) described here comes from a study of cytomegalovirus exposure and HLA in healthy donors. Notes on the study in general: Published work reported that the classifier diagnosed cytomegalovirus status with high specificity and sensitivity. In a later analysis, the majority of CMV-associated beta chains seemingly showed HLA restriction.

PCR used 60 Vbeta primers and 13 Jbeta primers. Using immunoSEQ multiplex PCR, the repertoire was profiled, and TCRdb retains in-frame clones only, with some absent. The sample consists of 150,000 to 200,000 clones, roughly four fifths of them appearing once. Turning to this clone: The antigen is not known.

Sequencing was performed on PBMCs. The TCR comes from a man between 50 and 59 years old in good health and CMV-seropositive.

The CDR3 here is CASSYGARNSPLHF. CDR3 bases: TGTGCCAGCAGTTATGGGGCACGTAATTCACCCCTCCACTTT. The chain employs TRBV6-6 and TRBJ1-6; weak D call: TRBD1 (5 bases). This CDR3 contains 14 residues. Germline lookup yields CDR1 MNHNY and CDR2 SVGAGI (reference sequence). Trimming took 3 bases from V and 6 from J, leaving 9 bases between them.